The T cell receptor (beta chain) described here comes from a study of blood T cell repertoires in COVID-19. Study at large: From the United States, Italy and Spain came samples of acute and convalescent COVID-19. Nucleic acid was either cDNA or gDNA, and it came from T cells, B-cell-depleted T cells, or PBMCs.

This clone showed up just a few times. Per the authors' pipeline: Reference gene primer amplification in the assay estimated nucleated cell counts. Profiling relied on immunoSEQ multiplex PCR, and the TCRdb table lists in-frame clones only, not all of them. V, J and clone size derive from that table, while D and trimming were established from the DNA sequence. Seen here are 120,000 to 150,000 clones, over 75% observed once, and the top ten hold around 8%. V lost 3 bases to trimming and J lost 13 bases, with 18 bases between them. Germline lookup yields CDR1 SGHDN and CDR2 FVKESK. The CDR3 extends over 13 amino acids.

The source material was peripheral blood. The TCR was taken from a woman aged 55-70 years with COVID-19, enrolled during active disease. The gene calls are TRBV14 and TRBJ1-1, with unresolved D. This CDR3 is CASSQEEETEGFF. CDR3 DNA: TGTGCCAGCAGCCAGGAGGAAGAAACAGAGGGTTTCTTT.